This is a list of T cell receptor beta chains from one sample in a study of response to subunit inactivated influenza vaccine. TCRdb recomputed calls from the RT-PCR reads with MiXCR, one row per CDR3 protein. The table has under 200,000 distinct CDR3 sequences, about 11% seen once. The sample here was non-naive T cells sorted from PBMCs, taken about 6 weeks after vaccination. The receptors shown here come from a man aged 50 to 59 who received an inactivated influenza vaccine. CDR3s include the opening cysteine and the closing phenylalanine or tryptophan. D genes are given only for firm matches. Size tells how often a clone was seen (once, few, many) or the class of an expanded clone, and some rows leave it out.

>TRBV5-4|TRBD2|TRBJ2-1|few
TGTGCCAGCAGCACGGCGGGAGGGCCCTACAATGAGCAGTTCTTC
CASSTAGGPYNEQFF
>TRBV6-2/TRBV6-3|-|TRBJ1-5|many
TGTGCCAGCAGTGGACAGTATAGCAATCAGCCCCAGCATTTT
CASSGQYSNQPQHF
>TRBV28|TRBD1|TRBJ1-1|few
TGTGCCAGCAGTGCCCTTAGGACAGGGTACGACACTGAAGCTTTCTTT
CASSALRTGYDTEAFF
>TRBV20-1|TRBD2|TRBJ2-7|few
TGCAGTGCTAGAGATAGGACTAGCGGGGGGACTACCTACGAGCAGTACTTC
CSARDRTSGGTTYEQYF
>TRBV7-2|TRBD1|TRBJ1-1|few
TGTGCCAGCAGCCGTTATCGACAGGGGGACACTGAAGCTTTCTTT
CASSRYRQGDTEAFF
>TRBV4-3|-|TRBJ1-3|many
TGCGCCAGCAGCCAAGAATCAGGGTGGAGAAACACCATATATTTT
CASSQESGWRNTIYF
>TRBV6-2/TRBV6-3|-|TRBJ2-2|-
TGTGCCAGCACCAAACCTCGGCGCGGGAAGGGGGTCGGGGAGCTGTTTTTT
CASTKPRRGKGVGELFF
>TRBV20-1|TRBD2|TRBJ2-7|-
TGCAGTGCTAGAGAACGGGGGGACTACGAGCAGTACTTC
CSARERGDYEQYF
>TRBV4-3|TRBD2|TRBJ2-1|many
TGCGCCAGCAGCCAAGATTTAGCGGGGGGCGAGCAGTTCTTC
CASSQDLAGGEQFF
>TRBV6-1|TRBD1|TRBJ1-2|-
TGTGCCAGCCTCTTGGACAGGGGTGGCTATGGCTACACCTTC
CASLLDRGGYGYTF
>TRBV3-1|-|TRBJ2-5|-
TGTGCCAGTAGCCAAGATTGGGACACCGTGGAACTAGCTCGAGAGACCCAGTACTTC
CASSQDWDTVELARETQYF
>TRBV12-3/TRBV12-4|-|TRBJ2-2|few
TGTGCCAGCAGTTTTTCGTGGAACACCGGGGAGCTGTTTTTT
CASSFSWNTGELFF
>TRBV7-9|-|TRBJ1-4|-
TGTGCCAGCAGCCCACGAGGCCTAGCTCGAGGAAAACTGTTTTTT
CASSPRGLARGKLFF
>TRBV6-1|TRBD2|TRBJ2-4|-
TGTGCCAGCAGCGGGACTAGTTTAGGCATTCAGTACTTC
CASSGTSLGIQYF
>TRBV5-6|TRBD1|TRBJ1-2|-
TGTGCCAGCAGCTTCTCGGACAGGGAGGGATATGGCTACACCTTC
CASSFSDREGYGYTF
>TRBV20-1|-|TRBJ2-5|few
TGCAGTGCTATAGGCGGGACGCCACAAGAGACCCAGTACTTC
CSAIGGTPQETQYF
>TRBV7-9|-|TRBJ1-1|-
TGTGCCAGCAGCTCCCCGCAGAACACTGAAGCTTTCTTT
CASSSPQNTEAFF
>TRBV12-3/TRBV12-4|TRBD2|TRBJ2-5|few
TGTGCCAGCAAAATCGGGACTAGCGGGTTACAAGAGACCCAGTACTTC
CASKIGTSGLQETQYF
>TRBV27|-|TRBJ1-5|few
TGTGCCAGCAAAAGGGTCGGCAGCCCGAATCAGCCCCAGCATTTT
CASKRVGSPNQPQHF
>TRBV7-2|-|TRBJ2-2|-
TGTGCCAGCAGCCCAATGGGGGGCGCGAACACCGGGGAGCTGTTTTTT
CASSPMGGANTGELFF
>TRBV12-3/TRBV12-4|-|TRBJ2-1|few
TGTGCCAGCACCCGGGGGAGTTCGTATGAGCAGTTCTTC
CASTRGSSYEQFF
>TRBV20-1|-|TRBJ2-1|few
TGCAGTGCTAGGCCCCGAGACAGCTACAATGAGCAGTTCTTC
CSARPRDSYNEQFF
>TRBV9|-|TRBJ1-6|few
TGTGCCAGCAGCGTGGAGGGTTATAATTCACCCCTCCACTTT
CASSVEGYNSPLHF
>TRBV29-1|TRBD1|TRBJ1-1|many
TGCAGCGGGCTTGGTGGCAGGGGGACTGAAGCTTTCTTT
CSGLGGRGTEAFF
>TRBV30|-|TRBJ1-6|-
TGTGCCTGGAGCACAGGGCCGAGCTCCTATAATTCACCCCTCCACTTT
CAWSTGPSSYNSPLHF
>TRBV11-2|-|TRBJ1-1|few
TGTGCCAGCATCGAGACAGGGAACACTGAAGCTTTCTTT
CASIETGNTEAFF
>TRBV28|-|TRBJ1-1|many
TGTGCCAGCAGTTTAGCCGGAGGGAACACTGAAGCTTTCTTT
CASSLAGGNTEAFF
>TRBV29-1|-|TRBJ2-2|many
TGCAGCGTTGAAAGGCAGAACACCGGGGAGCTGTTTTTT
CSVERQNTGELFF